These T cell receptor beta chains were read from a single sample in a study of blood T cell repertoires in COVID-19. Profiled with immunoSEQ multiplex PCR; TCRdb holds only in-frame clones, not every one. In the table there are hundreds of thousands of clones, 80% to 90% of which are singletons. The specimen sequenced was PBMCs or T cells enriched from blood (not recorded which). These TCRs come from a man aged 25 to 40 who had recovered from COVID-19. CDR3s include the opening cysteine and the closing phenylalanine or tryptophan. A D gene is named only where the DNA matches it firmly. A clone size is listed for some rows: how often the clone was seen (once, few, many), or a class if it is expanded.

>once|TRBJ1-4|TRBV23-1|NA
TGCGCCAGCAGTCAATTAGAAGCAACTAATGAAAAACTGTTTTTT
CASSQLEATNEKLFF
>NA|TRBJ2-3|TRBV2|TRBD1
TGTGCCAGCAGAGGGGGCTTTGGCACAGATACGCAGTATTTT
CASRGGFGTDTQYF
>NA|TRBJ1-1|TRBV19|TRBD1
TGTGCCAGTAGTAACCCCGGGACAGGGAGAGCTTTCTTT
CASSNPGTGRAFF
>NA|TRBJ2-1|TRBV19|TRBD2
TGTGCCAGTAGTTTCGGGACTAGCGGGATTACTGAGCAGTTCTTC
CASSFGTSGITEQFF
>NA|TRBJ1-5|TRBV7-9|TRBD1
TGTGCCAGCAGCTTAGCGGGGACAGTAATGCAGCCCCAGCATTTT
CASSLAGTVMQPQHF
>NA|TRBJ1-1|TRBV28|TRBD1
TGTGCCAGCAGTTCCAGACAGGGGGCGTTCGAAGTTCGGGCTTTCTTT
CASSSRQGAFEVRAFF
>NA|TRBJ1-1|TRBV10-3|TRBD1
TGTGCCATCAGTGAAAGGACAGGGGACACTGAAGCTTTCTTT
CAISERTGDTEAFF
>NA|TRBJ2-1|TRBV5-4|TRBD2
TGTGCCAGCAGCCCGGGACTAGCGGGCATCAATGAGCAGTTCTTC
CASSPGLAGINEQFF
>NA|TRBJ2-7|TRBV9|NA
TGTGCCAGCAGCGTAGGAATAGGACTTACCTACGAGCAGTACTTC
CASSVGIGLTYEQYF
>NA|TRBJ2-7|TRBV19|TRBD2
TGTGCCAGTAGTATGGGGGGGTCAGGGTCCTACGAGCAGTACTTC
CASSMGGSGSYEQYF
>NA|TRBJ2-1|TRBV29-1|NA
TGCAGCGTTGATGGGGGGAGACAGCTGGGTACGTACGGTGAGCAGTTCTTC
CSVDGGRQLGTYGEQFF
>NA|TRBJ1-5|TRBV19|TRBD1
TGTGCCAGTAGTAAAGATCAGGGGGCCCAGCCCCAGCATTTT
CASSKDQGAQPQHF
>NA|TRBJ2-3|TRBV5-1|TRBD2
TGCGCCAGCAGCTTAACTAGCGGGAGCAGGTCTAGCACAGATACGCAGTATTTT
CASSLTSGSRSSTDTQYF
>NA|TRBJ2-3|TRBV30|NA
TGTGCCTGGAGTGTCTACAGTCGCACAGATACGCAGTATTTT
CAWSVYSRTDTQYF
>NA|TRBJ1-2|TRBV28|TRBD1
TGTGCCAGCAGTTCGACCGGGACAGTAGGCTACACCTTC
CASSSTGTVGYTF
>NA|TRBJ2-3|TRBV7-9|NA
TGTGCCAGCAGCTCGGGATCAAGGGAGGTGGCAGATACGCAGTATTTT
CASSSGSREVADTQYF
>NA|TRBJ1-3|TRBV29-1|TRBD1
TGCAGCGTTCTGGACAGGGCCGGCTCTGGAAACACCATATATTTT
CSVLDRAGSGNTIYF